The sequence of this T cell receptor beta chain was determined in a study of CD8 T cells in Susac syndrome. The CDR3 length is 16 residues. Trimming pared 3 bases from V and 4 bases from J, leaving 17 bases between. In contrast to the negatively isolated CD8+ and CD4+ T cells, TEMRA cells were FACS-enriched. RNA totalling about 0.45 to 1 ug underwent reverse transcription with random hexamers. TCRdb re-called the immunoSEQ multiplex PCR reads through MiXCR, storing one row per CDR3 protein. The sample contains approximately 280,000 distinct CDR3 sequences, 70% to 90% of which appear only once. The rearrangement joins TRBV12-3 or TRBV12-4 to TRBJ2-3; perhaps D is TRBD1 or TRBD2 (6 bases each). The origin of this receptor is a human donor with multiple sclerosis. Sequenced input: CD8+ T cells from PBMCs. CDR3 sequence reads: CASSFGSGEGADTQYF. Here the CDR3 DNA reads TGTGCCAGCAGTTTCGGTAGCGGAGAGGGGGCAGATACGCAGTATTTT.